There are a few counts of the clone carrying this T cell receptor beta chain. This specimen belongs to a study of T cells in Graves' hyperthyroidism and ophthalmopathy. The CDR3 has 14 residues. The ends lost 6 bases at V and 2 bases at J; junction bases unmatched: 4. CDR1 MNHNS and CDR2 SASEGT come from the germline V gene. RNA transcripts provided the source from which TCR beta CDR3 regions were amplified. The TCR CDR3 first-round RT-PCR relied on the HTBI primer set. TCRdb re-analysed the multiplex PCR reads in MiXCR, keeping a single row per CDR3 protein. This sample yields approximately 630,000 distinct CDR3 sequences, of which around 15% are seen a single time; 3.8% belongs to the top ten. Uncontrolled infection, other autoimmune disease, pregnancy or lactation led to exclusion. Orbital computed tomography and thyroid ultrasound, together with serum TRAb and thyroxine and clinical symptoms, were used for diagnoses.

The TCR was taken from a woman aged 25 to 39 with Graves' hyperthyroidism. The J gene is TRBJ2-3, the V gene TRBV6-1, with 8 bases identical to TRBD2. Sequenced: blood. DNA of the CDR3: TGTGCCAGCAGAGCGGGGGACGTCACAGATACGCAGTATTTT. It translates to CASRAGDVTDTQYF.